This T cell receptor (beta chain) was sequenced in a study of cytomegalovirus exposure and HLA in healthy donors. Across the whole study: Out of 150 million to 200 million T cells, an earlier analysis found fewer than 140 million unique TCR beta sequences in total. General study points: CMV antigen specificity of three CMV-associated chains was confirmed in vitro. V- and J-gene trimming of TCR beta was linked (in a later analysis) to a missense DCLRE1C variant.

Germline V gene lookup returns CDR1 MNHEY and CDR2 SVGAGI. CDR3 length: 15 residues. Trimming removed 3 bases from V and 0 bases from J; junction bases left unmatched: 2. The PCR had 60 Vbeta and 13 Jbeta primers. Libraries were prepared by immunoSEQ multiplex PCR; TCRdb keeps only in-frame clonotypes and omits some of them. The profile shows roughly 140,000 clones, around 78% of them singletons. Concerning this clone: Its antigen remains unknown.

The gene calls are TRBV6-5 and TRBJ2-1; 7 bases fit TRBD2. Sequenced: PBMCs. This TCR was recovered from a man aged 40-49 years in good health and CMV-seropositive. The CDR3 here is CASSYTSDSYNEQFF. CDR3 sequence (DNA): TGTGCCAGCAGTTATACTAGCGACTCCTACAATGAGCAGTTCTTC.